The entry below describes one T cell receptor beta chain. There are a few counts of this clone. What antigen it recognizes has not been identified. Base quality data are lacking; no much larger clone is found one base away. At the DNA level, this CDR3 is encoded by other sequences in the same sample as well. Libraries were constructed by the immunoSEQ multiplex PCR assay. The multiplex PCR relied on a mix of 60 forward primers for TCR Vbeta segments and 13 reverse primers for TCR Jbeta segments. A multiplex PCR assay on genomic DNA amplified the CDR3 region of rearranged TCR beta genes. Amplified TCR beta libraries were sequenced as 87-base-pair reads on the Illumina HiSeq System. Under the source paper's analysis protocol: Across the 670 or so repertoires, a later analysis counted 78 million or so unique TCR beta chains, roughly 11 million of which were shared by at least two donors. A nearest-neighbor algorithm error-corrected the raw reads and collapsed the reads into unique sequences, merging closely related sequences to remove PCR and sequencing errors. Alignment of CDR3 sequences to IMGT reference sequences was used to assign V, D and J gene segments. For a sequence to be retained, a match of at least six nucleotides to both a V gene segment and a J gene segment was required. Rearrangements were called productive when the CDR3 lacked stop codons and stayed in frame with V and J; all others were non-productive. CDR3 was defined by IMGT convention, running from the second conserved V-encoded cysteine to the conserved J-encoded phenylalanine. The earlier analysis of some 540 of the donors excluded any sequence lacking an unambiguous match to a single V gene segment. In an earlier analysis of some 590 of the donors, V segments were called functional above 56.7% productive rearrangements and were called segregating when the between-donor standard deviation exceeded 5%. A statistical classification framework was developed to diagnose cytomegalovirus status using the catalog of TCR beta chain sequences. In a later analysis, V and J genes were assigned by comparing TCR nucleotide sequences against IMGT/GENE-DB human TR gene sequences. Using the TCRdist pipeline, a later analysis assigned CDR3 sequences along with most-parsimonious VDJ recombination scenarios. A later analysis defined each TCR beta chain by its CDR3 amino acid sequence plus V-gene family, and excluded reads lacking a unique V-gene family. In a later analysis, nearly 600 highly shared, low-generation-probability nucleotide sequences were removed to address suspected cross-contamination and a sequencing artifact. A later analysis calculated a clonal expansion index for each public chain from normalized within-repertoire ranks of inferred template counts. In a later analysis, generation probabilities were computed using a VDJ recombination model fitted to out-of-frame rearrangements, and the results were checked against IGoR. A later analysis scored TCR-TCR, TCR-HLA and TCR-CMV co-occurrence with hypergeometric tests, applying a repertoire-size bias correction to TCR pairs. To estimate false discovery rates, a later analysis permuted the HLA or CMV assignments 20 times. In a later analysis, co-occurring TCRs were grouped using DBSCAN, with TCRdist sequence similarity added in when clustering inside HLA-allele-positive subsets. Co-occurrence clustering excluded repertoires with fewer than 30,000 or more than 120,000 public chains, plus five with anomalous nucleotide sharing. TCRdb took over this immuneACCESS table, retaining in-frame rearrangements with V and J assigned. Such tables are incomplete; in checked studies, under half of the missing clones stem from an unresolved V gene, and the remainder is unexplained. D and trimming come from the DNA, and the V and J calls and clone size come from that table. The sample contains some 170,000 clones, under 80% of them found a single time. The top ten constitute 3.5% to 5.5% of the sample.

The germline V gene encodes CDR1 SEHNR and CDR2 FQNEAQ (reference sequence). V is trimmed back by 8 bases and J by 4 bases, and the junction contains 7 bases that no gene match accounts for. Its CDR3 holds 15 amino acids, cysteine through phenylalanine. The CDR3 DNA has 45 bases and is translated from base 1. The cohort comprised approximately 700 healthy bone marrow donors. All cohort members were sampled while nominally healthy, although unrecorded immune exposures were likely present. The donor tested CMV seronegative and was one of the 352 seronegative cohort members. Every donor gave a peripheral blood sample, and the peripheral blood mononuclear cells from that sample were used for TCR beta sequencing. Genomic DNA was extracted from the blood cell samples with the Qiagen DNeasy Blood Extraction Kit. This sample was taken from a study of cytomegalovirus exposure and HLA in healthy donors (dated by TCRdb to the late 2010s). Describing the broader study: An earlier analysis of some 550 of the donors reported 250 to 350 Gb of sequence data and 117 million unique TCR beta sequences from some 180 million T cells. To study patterns of TCR occurrence, a later analysis re-analyzed previously published TCR beta repertoires from around 660 donors and added high-resolution HLA genotyping. Genome-wide SNP genotypes for about 65% of the 666 donors were used in a later genetic analysis, which treated that subset as a discovery cohort. An early release covering roughly 640 HLA-typed donors comprised approximately 290 gigabases of sequencing data and approximately 80 million unique TCR sequences. Using immunosequencing, the study profiled T cell repertoires from roughly 650 subjects and related those repertoires to cytomegalovirus serostatus. About 5 DR-DQ haplotypes were handled as single units for association and clustering, since linkage in the cohort was strong. HLA typing covered class I and class II loci at four-digit resolution. Rather than drawing on any new phenotypic data, the later analysis identified candidate immune exposures from TCR beta sequences and the way those sequences occurred across donors. Donor age, sex, ethnicity and CMV serostatus were collected together with the repertoire data. Besides the first cohort of approximately 670 subjects, a separate validation cohort made up of roughly 120 different subjects was used. Every repertoire in the discovery cohort had been generated on one and the same sequencing platform. An earlier analysis of a few hundred of the donors applied high-throughput TCR beta sequencing to assess whether each TCR beta V gene segment acted as functional or pseudogenic. The genetic ancestry cluster associated with self-reported Caucasian donors included around four fifths of the 398 genotyped donors. High-throughput TCR immunosequencing, statistical association of individual TCRs with disease status, and machine learning were combined to predict cytomegalovirus infection status. The study aimed to test whether cataloging public T cell receptors could reveal signatures of past pathogen exposure. Typing coverage differed by locus: A, B, C, DRB1 and DQB1 were typed in about 620-630 donors, DQA1 in 500 to 550, DPA1 in approximately 600, and DPB1 in just under 490. Across around 400 genotyped donors of the cohort, an average of roughly 250,000 unique TCR beta nucleotide sequences per donor were sequenced, and 15% to 20% of those sequences were non-productive.

The paper's findings and limits, for the study overall: Most TCR sequences were seen in very few donors, while some public TCRs were found in many individuals. About 17 rarely observed V segments, including chromosome 9 orphons, were excluded from the earlier analysis of approximately 500 of the donors because counts were too low. In this cohort, only TCR beta chains were sequenced, and detectable features were limited by the absence of alpha or paired-chain data. Compared with the roughly 700-donor mean, donors in an Asian-associated ancestry cluster had fewer N-insertions in productive TCRs, according to a later genetic analysis. Several of the top co-occurrence clusters appeared to be linked to parvovirus B19, influenza, CMV and Epstein-Barr virus, according to a later analysis. Presence/absence analyses assumed roughly uniform sequencing depth across donors, an assumption that may not hold. Correlated functional status among segregating V segments might be attributable to linkage disequilibrium, but an unknown experimental factor could not be ruled out. A later analysis found that most CMV-associated TCR beta chains appeared HLA-restricted, with HLA associations seemingly driven largely by CMV exposure. A few of the identified cytomegalovirus-associated TCR beta chains were confirmed in vitro to be specific for cytomegalovirus antigens. At a false discovery rate of 0.05, a later analysis linked some 18,000 TCR beta sequences to specific HLA alleles. Because HLA typing was unavailable for some donors at each locus, only the typed subset was used in association tests. A cluster of highly shared sequence variants was judged likely to represent a technical artifact of the sequencing pipeline. The 87-base-pair reads could not distinguish some IMGT-functional V segments, including TRBV6-2 and TRBV6-3, so those segments were excluded. The classifier was reported to diagnose cytomegalovirus status with high specificity and sensitivity in both the original cohort and the validation cohort. CMV serostatus was the only immune exposure information available for the cohort. The study gave a list of under 200 TCR beta chains associated with cytomegalovirus. A later analysis found that TCR association rates varied across HLA loci, with DRB1 alleles showing the most associated TCRs and HLA-C alleles the fewest. When HLA alleles, especially DR and DQ, strongly co-occurred, attributing TCR associations to individual alleles was difficult. A later analysis found that HLA-associated TCR beta chains were more clonally expanded and had lower generation probabilities than equally common non-associated chains. An association between a missense DCLRE1C variant and V-gene and J-gene trimming of TCR beta chains was found in a later genetic analysis and replicated in an independent cohort. It was suggested by the authors that the approach could potentially be generalized to other disease states and immunological phenotypes. In an earlier analysis of some 540 of the donors, most TCR beta V segments appeared in productive rearrangements about 87% or about 30% of the time, broadly matching IMGT annotations. A further reported finding was that TCR beta sequences accurately predicted the HLA-A and HLA-B alleles for most subjects in the first cohort.

The source is a man in his forties in good health and CMV-seronegative. The rearrangement combines TRBV7-9 with TRBJ2-2; 10 nucleotides in the junction match TRBD1. The specimen sequenced was PBMCs. The DNA reads as follows: TGTGCCAGCTCCGACCGGGACAGGGGCACCGGGGAGCTGTTTTTT. This translates into CASSDRDRGTGELFF.